Below are 7 T cell receptor beta chains sequenced from a single sample in a study of T cell responses to AZD1222 COVID-19 vaccine. Generated by immunoSEQ multiplex PCR, the TCRdb table keeps only in-frame clones and is missing some. The table lists some 150,000 clones, about nine tenths of them singletons. Sample: peripheral blood, taken on day 0 of AZD1222 vaccination. The receptors originated from an adult in good health.

V gene TRBV9 combines with J gene TRBJ2-1, with 9 bases identical to TRBD1. This CDR3 is 16 amino acids long. Trimming at V came to 3 bases and at J to 9 bases, leaving 13 bases not matched to a gene. Germline V gene data show CDR1 as SGDLS and CDR2 as YYNGEE. CDR3 DNA: TGTGCCAGCAGCGCCCAGACAGGGGGGCTCCCCGCTGAGCAGTTCTTC. It specifies CASSAQTGGLPAEQFF.

The chain recombines TRBV6-2 or TRBV6-3 with TRBJ1-5; no reliable D call. CDR3 length: 14 residues. Trimming removed 2 bases at V and 0 bases at J, with 5 bases between. Germline CDR1 MNHEY, CDR2 SVGEGT. CDR3 sequence (DNA): TGTGCCAGCAGTTACACCGATAGCAATCAGCCCCAGCATTTT. Its translation: CASSYTDSNQPQHF.

The genes are TRBV18 and TRBJ1-1; a possible D gene is TRBD1 (5 bases). With 3 bases removed from V and 3 bases from J, the gap between germline ends came to 20 bases. From germline, CDR1 is KGHSH and CDR2 LQKENI. This CDR3 has 17 residues. This chain's CDR3 is CASSPQLIGTADTEAFF. DNA for the CDR3: TGTGCCAGCTCACCGCAACTTATCGGGACGGCCGACACTGAAGCTTTCTTT.

V usage is TRBV15 and J usage is TRBJ2-5, with 7 bases lining up with TRBD1. CDR1 and CDR2 from the germline V gene are LNHNV and YYDKDF (reference sequence). V lost 0 bases and J lost 2; bases outside the gene matches: 3. This CDR3 has 15 amino acids. The CDR3 spells CATSREDRLQETQYF. CDR3 bases: TGTGCCACCAGCAGAGAGGACAGGCTACAAGAGACCCAGTACTTC.

The chain links TRBV12-3 or TRBV12-4 to TRBJ1-5, with a tentative D call TRBD1 (5 bases). This CDR3 region has 11 residues. V lost 8 bases, J lost 8 bases, and 10 bases lay in between. CDR3 residues: CASGGGEPQHF. As DNA, the CDR3 is TGTGCCAGCGGTGGGGGGGAGCCCCAGCATTTT.

The rearrangement links TRBV3-1 (or the pseudogene TRBV3-2) to TRBJ2-4, with 8 bases identical to TRBD2. V shed 1 base and J 0 bases; nucleotides not matched to a gene: 5. The CDR3 sequence is 17 residues long. Per germline, CDR1 LGHDT and CDR2 YNNKEL (reference sequence). CDR3 nucleotide sequence: TGTGCCAGCAGCCAAGTTGAGCGGGGGATAGCCAAAAACATTCAGTACTTC. It codes for CASSQVERGIAKNIQYF.

The chain has TRBV13 and TRBJ1-3; the D gene is possibly TRBD1 (6 bases). Per the germline V gene, CDR1 is PRHDT and CDR2 is FYEKMQ (reference sequence). The CDR3 runs 18 residues. V lost 2 bases, J lost 5 bases, and 22 bases lay in between. As DNA, the CDR3 is TGTGCCAGCAGCTTAAGTGTCGGAAACAGGGTCGAGCGAAACACCATATATTTT. Its protein product is CASSLSVGNRVERNTIYF.